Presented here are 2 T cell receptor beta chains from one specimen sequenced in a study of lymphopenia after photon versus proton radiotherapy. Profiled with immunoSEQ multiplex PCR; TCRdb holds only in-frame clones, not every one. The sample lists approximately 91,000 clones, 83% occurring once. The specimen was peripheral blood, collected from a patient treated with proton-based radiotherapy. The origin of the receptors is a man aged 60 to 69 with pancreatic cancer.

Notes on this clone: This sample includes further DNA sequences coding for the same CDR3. CDR3 loop: CASSLALATYNEQFF. The CDR3 DNA is TGCGCCAGCAGCTTGGCTCTAGCGACCTACAATGAGCAGTTCTTC. The chain recombines TRBV5-1 with TRBJ2-1; a possible D gene is TRBD2 (6 bases). V lost 0 bases to trimming and J lost 2 bases, with 9 bases between them. CDR3 size: 15 residues. CDR1 is SGHRS, CDR2 YFSETQ, per germline.

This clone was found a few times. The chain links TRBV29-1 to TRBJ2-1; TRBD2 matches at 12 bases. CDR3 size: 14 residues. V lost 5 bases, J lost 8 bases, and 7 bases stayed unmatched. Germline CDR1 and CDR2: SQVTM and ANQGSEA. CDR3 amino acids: CSVSRLAGVYEQFF. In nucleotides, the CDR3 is TGCAGCGTTTCACGACTAGCGGGAGTATATGAGCAGTTCTTC.